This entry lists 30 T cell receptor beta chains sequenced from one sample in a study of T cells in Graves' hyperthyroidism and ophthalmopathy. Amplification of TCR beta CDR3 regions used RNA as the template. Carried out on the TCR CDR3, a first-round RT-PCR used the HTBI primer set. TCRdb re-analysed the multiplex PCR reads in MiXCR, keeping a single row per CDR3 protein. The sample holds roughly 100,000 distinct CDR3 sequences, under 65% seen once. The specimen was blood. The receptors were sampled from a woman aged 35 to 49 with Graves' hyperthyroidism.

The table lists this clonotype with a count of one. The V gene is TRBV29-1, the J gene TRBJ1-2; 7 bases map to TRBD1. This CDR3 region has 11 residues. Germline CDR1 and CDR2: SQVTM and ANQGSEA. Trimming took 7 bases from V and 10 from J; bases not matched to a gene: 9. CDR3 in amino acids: CSAAGGQHYTF. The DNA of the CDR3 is TGCAGCGCCGCGGGGGGACAGCACTACACCTTC.

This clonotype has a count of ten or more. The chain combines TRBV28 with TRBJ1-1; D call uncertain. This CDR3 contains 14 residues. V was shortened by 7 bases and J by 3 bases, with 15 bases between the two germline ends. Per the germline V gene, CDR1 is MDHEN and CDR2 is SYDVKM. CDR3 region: CASNRPPRDTEAFF. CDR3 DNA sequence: TGTGCCAGCAATCGTCCGCCTCGGGACACTGAAGCTTTCTTT. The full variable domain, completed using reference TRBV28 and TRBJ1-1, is DVKVTQSSRYLVKRTGEKVFLECVQDMDHENMFWYRQDPGLGLRLIYFSYDVKMKEKGDIPEGYSVSREKKERFSLILESASTNQTSMYLCASNRPPRDTEAFFGQGTRLTVV.

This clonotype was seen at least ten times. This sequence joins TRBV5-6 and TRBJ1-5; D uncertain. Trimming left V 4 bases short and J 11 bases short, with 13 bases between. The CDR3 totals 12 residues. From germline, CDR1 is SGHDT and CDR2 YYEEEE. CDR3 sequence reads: CASSPWAGAQHF. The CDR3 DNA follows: TGTGCCAGCAGCCCCTGGGCGGGAGCCCAGCATTTT.

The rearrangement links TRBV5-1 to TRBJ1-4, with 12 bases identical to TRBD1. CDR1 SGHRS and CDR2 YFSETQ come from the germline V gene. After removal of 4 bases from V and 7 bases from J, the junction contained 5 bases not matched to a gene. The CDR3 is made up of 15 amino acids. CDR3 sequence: CASSGTGGFSEKLFF. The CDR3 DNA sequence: TGCGCCAGCAGCGGGACAGGGGGCTTCAGTGAAAAACTGTTTTTT. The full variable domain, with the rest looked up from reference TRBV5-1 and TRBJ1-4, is KAGVTQTPRYLIKTRGQQVTLSCSPISGHRSVSWYQQTPGQGLQFLFEYFSETQRNKGNFPGRFSGRQFSNSRSEMNVSTLELGDSALYLCASSGTGGFSEKLFFGSGTQLSVL.

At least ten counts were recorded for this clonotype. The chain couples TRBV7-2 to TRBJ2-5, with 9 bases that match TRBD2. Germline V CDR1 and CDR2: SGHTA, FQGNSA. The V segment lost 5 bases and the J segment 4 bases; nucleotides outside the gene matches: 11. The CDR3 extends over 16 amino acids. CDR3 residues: CASSLLVLAGVETQYF. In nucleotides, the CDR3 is TGTGCCAGCAGCCTCCTGGTGTTAGCGGGAGTAGAGACCCAGTACTTC. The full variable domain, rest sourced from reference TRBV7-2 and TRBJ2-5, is GAGVSQSPSNKVTEKGKDVELRCDPISGHTALYWYRQSLGQGLEFLIYFQGNSAPDKSGLPSDRFSAERTGGSVSTLTIQRTQQEDSAVYLCASSLLVLAGVETQYFGPGTRLLVL.

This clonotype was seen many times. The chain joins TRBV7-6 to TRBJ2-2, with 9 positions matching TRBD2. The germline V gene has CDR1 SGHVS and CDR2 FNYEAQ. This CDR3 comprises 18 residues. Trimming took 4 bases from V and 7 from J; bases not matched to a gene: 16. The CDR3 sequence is CASSSVSDGGRALGELFF. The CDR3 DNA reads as TGTGCCAGCAGCTCCGTTTCGGATGGCGGGAGGGCCCTCGGGGAGCTGTTTTTT.

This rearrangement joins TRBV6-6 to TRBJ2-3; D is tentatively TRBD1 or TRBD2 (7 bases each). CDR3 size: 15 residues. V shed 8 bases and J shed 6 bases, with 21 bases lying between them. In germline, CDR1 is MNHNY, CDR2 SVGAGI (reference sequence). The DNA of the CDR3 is TGTGCCAGCGCGGCAGGGGGAGGGCCAGCGGATACGCAGTATTTT. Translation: CASAAGGGPADTQYF.

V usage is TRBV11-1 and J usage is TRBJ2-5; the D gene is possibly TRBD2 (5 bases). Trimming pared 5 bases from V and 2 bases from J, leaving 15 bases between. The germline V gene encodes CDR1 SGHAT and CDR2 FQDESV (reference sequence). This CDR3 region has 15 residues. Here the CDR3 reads CASSRGGAVQETQYF. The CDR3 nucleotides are TGTGCCAGCAGCCGTGGAGGCGCGGTTCAAGAGACCCAGTACTTC.

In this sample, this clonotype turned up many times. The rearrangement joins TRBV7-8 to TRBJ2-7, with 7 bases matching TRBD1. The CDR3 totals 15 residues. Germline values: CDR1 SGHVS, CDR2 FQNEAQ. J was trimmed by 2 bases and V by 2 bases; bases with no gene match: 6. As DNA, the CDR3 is TGTGCCAGCAGCTTAACATACCAGGGGGCCTACGAGCAGTACTTC. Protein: CASSLTYQGAYEQYF.

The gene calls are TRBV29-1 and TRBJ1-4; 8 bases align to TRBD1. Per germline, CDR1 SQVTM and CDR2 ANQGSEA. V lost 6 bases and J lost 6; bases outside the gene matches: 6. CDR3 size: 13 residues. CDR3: CSVGTGGDEKLFF. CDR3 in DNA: TGCAGCGTAGGAACAGGGGGGGATGAAAAACTGTTTTTT.

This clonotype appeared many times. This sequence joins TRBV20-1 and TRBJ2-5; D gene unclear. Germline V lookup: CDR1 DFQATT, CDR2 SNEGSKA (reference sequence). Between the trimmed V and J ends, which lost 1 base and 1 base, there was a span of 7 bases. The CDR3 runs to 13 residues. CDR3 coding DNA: TGCAGTGCTAGAGCCGCCAGCCAAGAGACCCAGTACTTC. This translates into CSARAASQETQYF.

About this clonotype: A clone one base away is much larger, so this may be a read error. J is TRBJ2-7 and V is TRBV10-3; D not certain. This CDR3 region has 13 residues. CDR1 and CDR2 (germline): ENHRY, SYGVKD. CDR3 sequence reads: CASSYSRQDEQYF. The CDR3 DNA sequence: TGTGCCAGCAGTTACTCGCGGCAGGACGAGCAGTACTTC.

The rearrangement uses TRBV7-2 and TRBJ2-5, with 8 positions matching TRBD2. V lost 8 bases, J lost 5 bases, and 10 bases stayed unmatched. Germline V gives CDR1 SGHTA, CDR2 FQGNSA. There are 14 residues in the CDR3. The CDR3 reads CASGVAGSRETQYF. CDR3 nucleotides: TGTGCCAGCGGCGTAGCGGGATCGCGGGAGACCCAGTACTTC.

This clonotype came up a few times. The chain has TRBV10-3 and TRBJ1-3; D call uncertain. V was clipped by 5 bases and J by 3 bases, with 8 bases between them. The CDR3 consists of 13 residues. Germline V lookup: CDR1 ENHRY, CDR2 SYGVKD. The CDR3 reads CAISPGGGNTIYF. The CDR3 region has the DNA TGTGCCATCAGTCCTGGCGGTGGAAACACCATATATTTT.

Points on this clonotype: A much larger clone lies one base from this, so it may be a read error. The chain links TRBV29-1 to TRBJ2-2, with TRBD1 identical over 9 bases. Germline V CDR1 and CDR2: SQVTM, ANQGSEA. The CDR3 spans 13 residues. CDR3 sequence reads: CSVGTGGTGELLF. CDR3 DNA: TGCAGCGTAGGAACAGGGGGCACCGGGGAGCTGCTTTTT.

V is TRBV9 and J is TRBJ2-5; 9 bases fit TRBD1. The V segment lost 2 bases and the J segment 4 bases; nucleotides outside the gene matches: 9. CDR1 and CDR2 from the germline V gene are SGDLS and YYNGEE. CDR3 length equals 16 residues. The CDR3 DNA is TGTGCCAGCAGCGTGCCCCGGGACAGGGTGCGAGAGACCCAGTACTTC. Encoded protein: CASSVPRDRVRETQYF.

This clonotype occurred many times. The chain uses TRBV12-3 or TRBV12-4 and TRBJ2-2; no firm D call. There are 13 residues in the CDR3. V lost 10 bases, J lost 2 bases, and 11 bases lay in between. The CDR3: CANLRLNTGELFF. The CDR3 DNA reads TGTGCCAACCTGCGCCTTAACACCGGGGAGCTGTTTTTT.

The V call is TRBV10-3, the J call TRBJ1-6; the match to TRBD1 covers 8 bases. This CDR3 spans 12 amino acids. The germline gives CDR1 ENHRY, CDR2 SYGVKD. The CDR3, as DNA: TGTGCTACTGGACAGGGTAATTCACCCCTCCACTTT. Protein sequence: CATGQGNSPLHF.

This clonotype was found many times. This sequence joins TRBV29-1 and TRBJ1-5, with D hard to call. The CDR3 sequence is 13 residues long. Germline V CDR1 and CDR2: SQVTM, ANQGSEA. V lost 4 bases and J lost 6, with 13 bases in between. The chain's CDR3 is CSVAGSRSQPQHF. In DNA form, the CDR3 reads TGCAGCGTTGCCGGGAGCAGGAGTCAGCCCCAGCATTTT.

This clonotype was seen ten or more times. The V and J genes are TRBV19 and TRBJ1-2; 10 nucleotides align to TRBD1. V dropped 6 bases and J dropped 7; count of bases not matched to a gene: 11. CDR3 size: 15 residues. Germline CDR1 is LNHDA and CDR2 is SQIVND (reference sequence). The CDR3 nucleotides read TGTGCCAGTAGCCCCGGGGACAGGGGATATCTTGGCTACACCTTC. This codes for CASSPGDRGYLGYTF.

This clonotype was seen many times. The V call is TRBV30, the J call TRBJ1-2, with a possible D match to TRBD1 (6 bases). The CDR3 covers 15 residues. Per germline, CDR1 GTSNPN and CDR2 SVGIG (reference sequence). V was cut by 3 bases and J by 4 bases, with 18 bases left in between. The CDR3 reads CAWSKGTRVFYGYTF. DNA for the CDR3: TGTGCCTGGAGCAAAGGGACACGGGTCTTCTATGGCTACACCTTC.

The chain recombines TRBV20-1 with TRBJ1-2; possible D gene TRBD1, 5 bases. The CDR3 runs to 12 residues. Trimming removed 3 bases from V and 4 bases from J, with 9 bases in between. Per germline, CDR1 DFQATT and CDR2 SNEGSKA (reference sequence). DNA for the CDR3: TGCAGTGCTAGGCCCCAGGGCTATGGCTACACCTTC. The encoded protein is CSARPQGYGYTF.

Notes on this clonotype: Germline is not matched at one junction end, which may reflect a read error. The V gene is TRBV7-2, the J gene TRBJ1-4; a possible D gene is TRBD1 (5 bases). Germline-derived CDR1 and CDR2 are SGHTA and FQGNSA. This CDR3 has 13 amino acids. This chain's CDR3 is CANSLGEGEKLFF. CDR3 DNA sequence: TGTGCCAACAGCTTGGGGGAGGGGGAAAAACTGTTTTTT.

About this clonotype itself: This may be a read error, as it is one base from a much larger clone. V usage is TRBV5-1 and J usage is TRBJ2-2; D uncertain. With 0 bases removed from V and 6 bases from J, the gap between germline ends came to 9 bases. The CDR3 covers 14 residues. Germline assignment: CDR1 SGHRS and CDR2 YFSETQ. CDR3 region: CASSLVGPAGELFF. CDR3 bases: TGCGCCAGCAGCTTGGTCGGGCCGGCCGGGGAGCTGTTTTTT.

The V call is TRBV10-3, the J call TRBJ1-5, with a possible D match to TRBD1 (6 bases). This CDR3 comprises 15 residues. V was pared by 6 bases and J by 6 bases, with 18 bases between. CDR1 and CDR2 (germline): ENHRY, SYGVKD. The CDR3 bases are TGTGCCATCAGCGAGGCAGGGGTCGGGAGTCAGCCCCAGCATTTT. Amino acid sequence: CAISEAGVGSQPQHF.

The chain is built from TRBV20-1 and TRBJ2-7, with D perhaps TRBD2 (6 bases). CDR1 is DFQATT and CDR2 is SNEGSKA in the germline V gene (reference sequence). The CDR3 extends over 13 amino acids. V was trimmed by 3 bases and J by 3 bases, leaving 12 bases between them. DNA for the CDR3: TGCAGTGCTAGTGGTGGGACTGGCTACGAGCAGTACTTC. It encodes CSASGGTGYEQYF.

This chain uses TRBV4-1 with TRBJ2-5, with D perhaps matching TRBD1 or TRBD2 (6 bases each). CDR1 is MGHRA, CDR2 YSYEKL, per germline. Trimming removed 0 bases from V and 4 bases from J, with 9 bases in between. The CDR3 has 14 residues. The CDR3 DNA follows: TGCGCCAGCAGCCAAGATCGGGGGCGAGAGACCCAGTACTTC. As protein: CASSQDRGRETQYF.

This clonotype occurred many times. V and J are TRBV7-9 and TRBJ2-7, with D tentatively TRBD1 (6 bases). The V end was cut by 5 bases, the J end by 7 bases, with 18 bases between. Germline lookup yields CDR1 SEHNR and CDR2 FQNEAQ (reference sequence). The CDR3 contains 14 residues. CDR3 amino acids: CASSEDDRIREQYF. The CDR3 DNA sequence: TGTGCCAGCAGCGAGGACGACAGGATCCGTGAGCAGTACTTC.

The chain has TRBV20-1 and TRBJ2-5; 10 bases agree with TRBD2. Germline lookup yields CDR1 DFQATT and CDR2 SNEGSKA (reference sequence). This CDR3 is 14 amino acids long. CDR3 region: CSVDGASGSEAQYF. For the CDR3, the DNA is TGCAGCGTTGACGGCGCTAGCGGGAGTGAGGCCCAGTACTTC.

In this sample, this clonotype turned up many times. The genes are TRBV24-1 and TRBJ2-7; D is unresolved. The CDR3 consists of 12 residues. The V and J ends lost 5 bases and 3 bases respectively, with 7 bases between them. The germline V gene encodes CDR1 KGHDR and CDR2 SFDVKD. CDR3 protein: CATSASGYEQYF. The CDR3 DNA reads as TGTGCCACCAGTGCCTCGGGCTACGAGCAGTACTTC.